This T cell receptor (beta chain) was sequenced in a study of T-cell memory formation after mild COVID-19. The study, taken as a whole, reports: Pre-infection memory already had some responding clones, implying cross-reactive memory joined.

TCRdb reanalysed the 5' RACE reads using MiXCR and keeps one entry per CDR3 protein. The data hold hundreds of thousands of distinct CDR3 sequences, with about 20% observed a single time. CDR1 SGHNT and CDR2 YENEEA come from the germline V gene. Trimming pared 4 bases from V and 5 bases from J, leaving 10 bases between. The CDR3 is 13 amino acids. This clonotype was seen more than once but under ten times. No antigen is known for it. The V call is TRBV11-3, the J call TRBJ2-3; D is unclear. The sequence came from an adult woman who had mild COVID-19 (a few samples of this study predate the infection). Cell type and time point are not known. Sequenced material: PBMCs or a T cell subset sorted from them (not recorded which). The CDR3, as DNA: TGTGCCAGCAGCTACACCGCCGGAGATACGCAGTATTTT. It encodes CASSYTAGDTQYF.